The source of this TCR beta chain is a study of blood T cell repertoires in COVID-19. Study as a whole: Collection of acute and convalescent COVID-19 samples took place in the United States, Italy and Spain. PBMCs, B-cell-depleted T cells, or T cells provided the cDNA or gDNA that made up the material.

This CDR3 is 16 amino acids long. Germline V lookup: CDR1 KGHSH, CDR2 LQKENI. Trimming left V 0 bases short and J 5 bases short, with 13 bases between. Clones were sequenced by immunoSEQ multiplex PCR, and TCRdb holds only the in-frame ones, with some missing. This table has about 86,000 clones, roughly 86% appearing once. The chain links TRBV18 to TRBJ1-4; D is unclear. What was sequenced was peripheral blood. The source is a woman aged 80 or over with acute or convalescent COVID-19. CDR3 protein: CASSPPNRGANEKLFF. The CDR3 nucleotides are TGTGCCAGCTCACCACCGAATCGGGGTGCCAATGAAAAACTGTTTTTT.